A selection of T cell receptor beta chains follows, all from one sample in a study of early stage breast cancer tumors. Data came from immunoSEQ multiplex PCR; TCRdb stores just in-frame clones and leaves some out. The sample lists some 58,000 clones; over 60% were seen once. Material for sequencing was blood. Receptors originate from a person aged 25-39 years with breast cancer. The CDR3 runs from the conserved cysteine through the conserved F or W. A D gene is named only where the DNA matches it firmly. Clone sizes are given selectively: once, few, many, or a class where the clone is expanded.

d_call: -
v_call: TRBV6-5
clone_size: few
j_call: TRBJ2-2
cdr3_nt: TGTGCCAGCTTACCAGAAAGCACCGGGGAGCTGTTTTTT
cdr3_aa: CASLPESTGELFF

d_call: TRBD2
v_call: TRBV10-3
clone_size: -
j_call: TRBJ2-1
cdr3_nt: TGTGCCATCAGTGACTCAGCGGGAGATTTGGATGAGCAGTTCTTC
cdr3_aa: CAISDSAGDLDEQFF

d_call: -
v_call: TRBV7-8
clone_size: -
j_call: TRBJ2-5
cdr3_nt: TGTGCCAGCAGCTTAGAATTAGCCAGACGAAGGGGGACCCAGTACTTC
cdr3_aa: CASSLELARRRGTQYF

d_call: TRBD2
v_call: TRBV6-4
clone_size: -
j_call: TRBJ2-2
cdr3_nt: TGTGCCAGCAGTTTAGCGGGGGACACCGGGGAGCTGTTTTTT
cdr3_aa: CASSLAGDTGELFF

d_call: -
v_call: TRBV6-1
clone_size: -
j_call: TRBJ2-5
cdr3_nt: TGTGCCAGCAGCGAAAGCGTTGGGACCCAGTACTTC
cdr3_aa: CASSESVGTQYF

d_call: -
v_call: TRBV2
clone_size: few
j_call: TRBJ2-7
cdr3_nt: TGTGCCAGCAGGAATCCCGTGGGGGGCTCCTACGAGCAGTACTTC
cdr3_aa: CASRNPVGGSYEQYF

d_call: -
v_call: TRBV5-4
clone_size: -
j_call: TRBJ1-2
cdr3_nt: TGTGCCAGCAGCTTGGCCGGAGGAGTTAACTATGGCTACACCTTC
cdr3_aa: CASSLAGGVNYGYTF

d_call: -
v_call: TRBV10-3
clone_size: -
j_call: TRBJ1-1
cdr3_nt: TGTGCCATCAGCCCCGACCCGTCTGAAGCTTTCTTT
cdr3_aa: CAISPDPSEAFF

d_call: -
v_call: TRBV12-5
clone_size: -
j_call: TRBJ1-1
cdr3_nt: TGTGCTAGTGCGTTTTGGGGGGTAGGGGACACTGAAGCTTTCTTT
cdr3_aa: CASAFWGVGDTEAFF

d_call: TRBD2
v_call: TRBV5-1
clone_size: -
j_call: TRBJ2-7
cdr3_nt: TGCGCCAGCAGCCCCCTAGGACTAGCGGTCTACGAGCAGTACTTC
cdr3_aa: CASSPLGLAVYEQYF

d_call: -
v_call: TRBV20-1
clone_size: -
j_call: TRBJ2-1
cdr3_nt: TGCAGTGCTAACGGCGGGAATGAGCAGTTCTTC
cdr3_aa: CSANGGNEQFF

d_call: TRBD2
v_call: TRBV18
clone_size: -
j_call: TRBJ2-1
cdr3_nt: TGTGCCAGCTCACCATTCGGGACTAGCGGGATGGGTGAGCAGTTCTTC
cdr3_aa: CASSPFGTSGMGEQFF

d_call: TRBD2
v_call: TRBV10-3
clone_size: -
j_call: TRBJ2-1
cdr3_nt: TGTGCCACGATCGGGGAGGGAATTTCCTACAATGAGCAGTTCTTC
cdr3_aa: CATIGEGISYNEQFF

d_call: -
v_call: TRBV10-1
clone_size: -
j_call: TRBJ2-1
cdr3_nt: TGCGCCACCCTACATACCGGACGAACTGTCGAGCAGTTCTTC
cdr3_aa: CATLHTGRTVEQFF

d_call: -
v_call: TRBV7-2
clone_size: -
j_call: TRBJ1-4
cdr3_nt: TGTGCCAGCAGCTCTACAGGGAGGACTAATGAAAAACTGTTTTTT
cdr3_aa: CASSSTGRTNEKLFF

d_call: TRBD2
v_call: TRBV27
clone_size: -
j_call: TRBJ2-1
cdr3_nt: TGTGCCAGCTTACGGGGGGTAGGCTATGAGCAGTTCTTC
cdr3_aa: CASLRGVGYEQFF

d_call: -
v_call: TRBV11-2
clone_size: few
j_call: TRBJ1-2
cdr3_nt: TGTGCCAGCAGCACCCCCGGGGTACCAGGCTACACCTTC
cdr3_aa: CASSTPGVPGYTF

d_call: -
v_call: TRBV4-1
clone_size: -
j_call: TRBJ1-5
cdr3_nt: TGCGCCAGCAGCCAAGAATCGGCCCTCACCAATCAGCCCCAGCATTTT
cdr3_aa: CASSQESALTNQPQHF

d_call: TRBD1
v_call: TRBV4-2
clone_size: -
j_call: TRBJ2-3
cdr3_nt: TGTGCCAGCAGCGGGGACAGAGAAACAGATACGCAGTATTTT
cdr3_aa: CASSGDRETDTQYF

d_call: -
v_call: TRBV7-2
clone_size: -
j_call: TRBJ2-2
cdr3_nt: TGTGCCAGCAGCCGTTGGGAGAACACCGGGGAGCTGTTTTTT
cdr3_aa: CASSRWENTGELFF

d_call: -
v_call: TRBV14
clone_size: -
j_call: TRBJ2-1
cdr3_nt: TGTGCCAGCAGCCAACCGGACACCTCCTACAATGAGCAGTTCTTC
cdr3_aa: CASSQPDTSYNEQFF

d_call: -
v_call: TRBV29-1
clone_size: few
j_call: TRBJ1-4
cdr3_nt: TGCAGCGTTGAGGCAGGGGAGCATGAAAAACTGTTTTTT
cdr3_aa: CSVEAGEHEKLFF

d_call: TRBD2
v_call: TRBV7-2
clone_size: -
j_call: TRBJ2-2
cdr3_nt: TGTGCCAGCAGCTTAAGGGATAGCGGGACGGTCACCGGGGAGCTGTTTTTT
cdr3_aa: CASSLRDSGTVTGELFF

d_call: TRBD2
v_call: TRBV25-1
clone_size: once
j_call: TRBJ2-1
cdr3_nt: TGTGCCAGCAGTGATCCTAAGCGGGAGGGTAGGGAGCAGTTCTTC
cdr3_aa: CASSDPKREGREQFF

d_call: -
v_call: TRBV5-8
clone_size: -
j_call: TRBJ2-7
cdr3_nt: TGTGCCAGCAGCTTTATCGGGGTCCAGGGGCCCTACGAGCAGTACTTC
cdr3_aa: CASSFIGVQGPYEQYF

d_call: TRBD1
v_call: TRBV5-5
clone_size: -
j_call: TRBJ2-5
cdr3_nt: TGTGCCAGCAGCTACCAGGACAGGGTTCAAGAGACCCAGTACTTC
cdr3_aa: CASSYQDRVQETQYF

d_call: -
v_call: TRBV27
clone_size: few
j_call: TRBJ2-3
cdr3_nt: TGTGCCAGCAGTCTACTAGCATTCGGGGATACGCAGTATTTT
cdr3_aa: CASSLLAFGDTQYF

d_call: -
v_call: TRBV6-5
clone_size: once
j_call: TRBJ1-1
cdr3_nt: TGTGCCAGCAGTTCCGAAGATAAATCGGACACTGAAGCTTTCTTT
cdr3_aa: CASSSEDKSDTEAFF

d_call: -
v_call: TRBV30
clone_size: -
j_call: TRBJ1-1
cdr3_nt: TGTGCCTGGAGTGTTGGGGAGCAGGGGACTGAAGCTTTCTTT
cdr3_aa: CAWSVGEQGTEAFF

d_call: -
v_call: TRBV19
clone_size: -
j_call: TRBJ2-1
cdr3_nt: TGTGCCAGTATGGGCGGGACGACTATCCACAATGAGCAGTTCTTC
cdr3_aa: CASMGGTTIHNEQFF

d_call: -
v_call: TRBV14
clone_size: -
j_call: TRBJ1-3
cdr3_nt: TGTGCCAGCGGCAGCCTTTCCTCTGGAAACACCATATATTTT
cdr3_aa: CASGSLSSGNTIYF

d_call: -
v_call: TRBV6-4
clone_size: once
j_call: TRBJ2-1
cdr3_nt: TGTGCCAGCAGTCACTCGACTAACAATGAGCAGTTCTTC
cdr3_aa: CASSHSTNNEQFF

d_call: -
v_call: TRBV15
clone_size: -
j_call: TRBJ2-2
cdr3_nt: TGTGCCACCAGCAGAGCCGGGGCTAAGGGCGGGGAGCTGTTTTTT
cdr3_aa: CATSRAGAKGGELFF

d_call: TRBD2
v_call: TRBV5-1
clone_size: -
j_call: TRBJ2-3
cdr3_nt: TGCGCCAGCAGCTTGGGGACTAGCTCAGATACGCAGTATTTT
cdr3_aa: CASSLGTSSDTQYF

d_call: -
v_call: TRBV30
clone_size: few
j_call: TRBJ1-5
cdr3_nt: TGTGCCTGGAGTTTAGGGGGTAATCAGCCCCAGCATTTT
cdr3_aa: CAWSLGGNQPQHF

d_call: -
v_call: TRBV18
clone_size: -
j_call: TRBJ2-7
cdr3_nt: TGTGCCAGCTCACCACCAAATAGGGGCGAGCAGTACTTC
cdr3_aa: CASSPPNRGEQYF

d_call: -
v_call: TRBV18
clone_size: -
j_call: TRBJ1-1
cdr3_nt: TGTGCCAGCTCACCACCGAAAGGGCTGAACACTGAAGCTTTCTTT
cdr3_aa: CASSPPKGLNTEAFF

d_call: -
v_call: TRBV7-9
clone_size: -
j_call: TRBJ2-7
cdr3_nt: TGTGCCAGCAGCCGCTACCAGGGGAGCTCCTACGAGCAGTACTTC
cdr3_aa: CASSRYQGSSYEQYF

d_call: TRBD2
v_call: TRBV7-9
clone_size: -
j_call: TRBJ2-1
cdr3_nt: TGTGCCAGCAGGACTAGCGGGTCGAGAGAGCAGTTCTTC
cdr3_aa: CASRTSGSREQFF

d_call: -
v_call: TRBV6-1
clone_size: -
j_call: TRBJ2-3
cdr3_nt: TGTGCCAGCAGTGATGACAGTCCTAGCACAGATACGCAGTATTTT
cdr3_aa: CASSDDSPSTDTQYF

d_call: -
v_call: TRBV21-1
clone_size: -
j_call: TRBJ2-5
cdr3_nt: TGTGCCAGCAGCAAAGTTGGGACTAGCGGGAGGGCCATAGAGACCCAGTACTTC
cdr3_aa: CASSKVGTSGRAIETQYF

d_call: TRBD2
v_call: TRBV11-2
clone_size: -
j_call: TRBJ2-7
cdr3_nt: TGTGCCAGCAGCTTAAGAGCCCTAGCGGGAGTGGTCGAGCAGTACTTC
cdr3_aa: CASSLRALAGVVEQYF

d_call: -
v_call: TRBV29-1
clone_size: -
j_call: TRBJ2-5
cdr3_nt: TGCAGCACTTTGGGGTCGGGCGGGAATAACCAAGAGACCCAGTACTTC
cdr3_aa: CSTLGSGGNNQETQYF

d_call: -
v_call: TRBV11-3
clone_size: -
j_call: TRBJ2-1
cdr3_nt: TGTGCCAGCAGCTTAGATATGACTGTCAATGAGCAGTTCTTC
cdr3_aa: CASSLDMTVNEQFF

d_call: -
v_call: TRBV27
clone_size: many
j_call: TRBJ2-7
cdr3_nt: TGTGCCAGCAGTTCCGTCTACCCCCCTTCCGAGCAGTACTTC
cdr3_aa: CASSSVYPPSEQYF

d_call: -
v_call: TRBV7-9
clone_size: -
j_call: TRBJ2-1
cdr3_nt: TGTGCCAGCAGCTTAGAAAGATACAATGAGCAGTTCTTC
cdr3_aa: CASSLERYNEQFF

d_call: -
v_call: TRBV18
clone_size: -
j_call: TRBJ2-1
cdr3_nt: TGTGCCAGCTCACCTAAGCAATCTGGGGTCTATGAGCAGTTCTTC
cdr3_aa: CASSPKQSGVYEQFF